The following is a T cell receptor (beta chain) sequence with its context. This sample is part of a study of blood T cell repertoires in COVID-19. Study-wide background: Samples representing acute and convalescent COVID-19 were sourced from the United States, Italy and Spain. The analysed material was cDNA or gDNA that came from T cells, B-cell-depleted T cells, or PBMCs.

How the authors handled the data: How many nucleated cells were present was estimated from reference gene primer amplification. The protocol was immunoSEQ multiplex PCR, while the TCRdb copy is restricted to in-frame clones and leaves out a portion. That table gives V, J and clone size, and the DNA gave D and trimming. The sample holds roughly 230,000 clones, over 80% seen once. The TCR was taken from a man in his forties with acute or convalescent COVID-19. The sample was peripheral blood.

The CDR3, as DNA: TGTGCCAGCACCGTTATACAGGGGAATCAGCCCCAGCATTTT. Encoded protein: CASTVIQGNQPQHF. The chain carries TRBV2 and TRBJ1-5; 7 bases are a match to TRBD1. Germline lookup yields CDR1 SNHLY and CDR2 FYNNEI. The CDR3 runs 14 residues. Trimming removed 7 bases from V and 4 bases from J; junction bases left unmatched: 7.